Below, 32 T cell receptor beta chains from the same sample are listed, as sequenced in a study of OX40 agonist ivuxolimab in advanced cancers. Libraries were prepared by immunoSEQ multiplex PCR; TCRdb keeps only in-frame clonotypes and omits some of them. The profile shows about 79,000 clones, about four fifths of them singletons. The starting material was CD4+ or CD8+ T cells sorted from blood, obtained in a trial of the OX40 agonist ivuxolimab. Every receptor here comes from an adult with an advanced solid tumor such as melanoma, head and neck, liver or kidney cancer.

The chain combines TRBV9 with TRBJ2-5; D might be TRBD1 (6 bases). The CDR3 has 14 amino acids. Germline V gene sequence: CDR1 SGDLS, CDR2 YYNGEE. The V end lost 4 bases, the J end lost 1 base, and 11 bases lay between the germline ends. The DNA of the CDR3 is TGTGCCAGCAGCTTAGGACAGACCCAAGAGACCCAGTACTTC. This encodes CASSLGQTQETQYF.

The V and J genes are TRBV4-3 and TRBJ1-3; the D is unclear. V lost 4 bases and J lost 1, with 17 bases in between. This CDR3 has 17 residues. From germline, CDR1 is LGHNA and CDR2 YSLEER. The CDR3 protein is CASSPGTGRVSGNTIYF. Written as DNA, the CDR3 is TGCGCCAGCAGCCCGGGAACGGGGAGGGTTTCTGGAAACACCATATATTTT.

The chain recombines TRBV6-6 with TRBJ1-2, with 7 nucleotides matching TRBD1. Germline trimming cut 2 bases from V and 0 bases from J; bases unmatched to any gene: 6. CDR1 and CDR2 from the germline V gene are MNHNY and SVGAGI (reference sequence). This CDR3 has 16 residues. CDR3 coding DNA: TGTGCCAGCAGTTACGTGGTGGGGACAGCTAACTATGGCTACACCTTC. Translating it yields CASSYVVGTANYGYTF.

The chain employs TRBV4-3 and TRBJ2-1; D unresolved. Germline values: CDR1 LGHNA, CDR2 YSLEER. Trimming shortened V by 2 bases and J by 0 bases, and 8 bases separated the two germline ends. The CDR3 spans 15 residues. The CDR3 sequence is CASSQLASSYNEQFF. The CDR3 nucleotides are TGCGCCAGCAGCCAATTAGCAAGCTCCTACAATGAGCAGTTCTTC.

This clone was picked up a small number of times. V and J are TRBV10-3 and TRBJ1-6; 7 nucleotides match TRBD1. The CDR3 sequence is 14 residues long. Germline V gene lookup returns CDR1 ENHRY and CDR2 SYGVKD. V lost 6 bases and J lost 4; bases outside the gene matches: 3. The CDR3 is CAIRGTEYNSPLHF. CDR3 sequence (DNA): TGTGCCATCAGGGGGACAGAGTATAATTCACCCCTCCACTTT.

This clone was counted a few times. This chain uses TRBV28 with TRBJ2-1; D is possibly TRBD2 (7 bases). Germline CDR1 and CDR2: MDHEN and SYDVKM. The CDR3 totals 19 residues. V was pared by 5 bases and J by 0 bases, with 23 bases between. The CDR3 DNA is TGTGCCAGCAGTCCCTTTGGGGGGGGCCGGATGCGCTCCTACAATGAGCAGTTCTTC. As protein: CASSPFGGGRMRSYNEQFF.

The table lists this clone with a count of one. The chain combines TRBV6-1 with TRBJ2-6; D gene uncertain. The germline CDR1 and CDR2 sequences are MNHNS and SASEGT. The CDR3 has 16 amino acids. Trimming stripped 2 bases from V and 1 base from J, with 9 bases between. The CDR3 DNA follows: TGTGCCAGCAGTGAATATCGAAAGTCTGGGGCCAACGTCCTGACTTTC. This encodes CASSEYRKSGANVLTF.

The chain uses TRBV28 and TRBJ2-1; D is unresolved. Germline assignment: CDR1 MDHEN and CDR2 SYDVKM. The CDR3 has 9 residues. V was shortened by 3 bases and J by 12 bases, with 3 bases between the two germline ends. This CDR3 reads CASSLGQFF. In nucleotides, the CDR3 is TGTGCCAGCAGTTTGGGGCAGTTCTTC.

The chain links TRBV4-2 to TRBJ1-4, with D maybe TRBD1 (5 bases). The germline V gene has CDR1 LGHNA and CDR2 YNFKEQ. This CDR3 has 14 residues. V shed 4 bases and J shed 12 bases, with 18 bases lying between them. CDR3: CASSRFSGTNQLFF. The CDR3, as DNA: TGTGCCAGCAGCCGGTTTTCCGGGACGAACCAACTGTTTTTT.

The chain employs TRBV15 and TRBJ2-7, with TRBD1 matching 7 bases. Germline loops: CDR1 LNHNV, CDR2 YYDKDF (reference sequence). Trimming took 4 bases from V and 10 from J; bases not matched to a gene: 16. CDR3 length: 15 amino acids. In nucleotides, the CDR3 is TGTGCCACCAGCAAACAGGGGCGGAAAACCACCTATCAGTACTTC. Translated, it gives CATSKQGRKTTYQYF.

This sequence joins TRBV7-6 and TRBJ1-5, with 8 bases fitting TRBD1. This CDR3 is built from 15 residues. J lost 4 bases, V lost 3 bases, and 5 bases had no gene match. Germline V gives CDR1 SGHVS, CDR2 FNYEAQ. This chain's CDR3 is CASSLGQAPNQPQHF. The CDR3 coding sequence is TGTGCCAGCAGCTTGGGACAGGCCCCAAATCAGCCCCAGCATTTT.

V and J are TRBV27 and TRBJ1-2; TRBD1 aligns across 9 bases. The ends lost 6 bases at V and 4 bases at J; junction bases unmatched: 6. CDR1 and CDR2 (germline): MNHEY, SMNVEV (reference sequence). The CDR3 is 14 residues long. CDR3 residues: CASRRQGVSYGYTF. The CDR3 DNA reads TGTGCCAGCAGGCGACAGGGGGTTTCCTATGGCTACACCTTC.

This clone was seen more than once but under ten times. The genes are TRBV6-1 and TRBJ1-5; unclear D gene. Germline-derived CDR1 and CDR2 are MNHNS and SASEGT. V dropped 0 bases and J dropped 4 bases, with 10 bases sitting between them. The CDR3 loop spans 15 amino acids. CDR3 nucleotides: TGTGCCAGCAGTGAAGCGGGTAGGCAGAATCAGCCCCAGCATTTT. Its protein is CASSEAGRQNQPQHF.

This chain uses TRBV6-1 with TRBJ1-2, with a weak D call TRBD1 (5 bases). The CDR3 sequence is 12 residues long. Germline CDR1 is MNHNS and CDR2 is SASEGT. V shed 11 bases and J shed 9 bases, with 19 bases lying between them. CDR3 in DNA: TGTGCCGGCACAAGGGAGGGACGGAGCTACACCTTC. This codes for CAGTREGRSYTF.

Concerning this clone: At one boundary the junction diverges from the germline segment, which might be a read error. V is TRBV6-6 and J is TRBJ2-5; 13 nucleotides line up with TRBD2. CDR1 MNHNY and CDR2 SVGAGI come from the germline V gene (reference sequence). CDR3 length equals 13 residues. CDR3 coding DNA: TGTGCCAGCAGTTATCCTGGGACTAGCGGGATGAACTTC. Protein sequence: CASSYPGTSGMNF.

The CDR3 reads CASRWGVDTGELFF. Written as DNA, the CDR3 is TGTGCCAGTAGGTGGGGAGTTGACACCGGGGAGCTGTTTTTT. V and J are TRBV19 and TRBJ2-2, with D possibly TRBD2 on 5 matching bases. CDR1 is LNHDA, CDR2 SQIVND, per germline (reference sequence). V lost 6 bases and J lost 3, with 11 bases in between. The CDR3 is made up of 14 amino acids.

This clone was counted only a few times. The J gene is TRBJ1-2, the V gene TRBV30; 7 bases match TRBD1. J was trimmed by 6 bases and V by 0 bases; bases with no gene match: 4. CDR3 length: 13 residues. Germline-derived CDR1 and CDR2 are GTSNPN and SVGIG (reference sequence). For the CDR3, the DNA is TGTGCCTGGAGTGTCGGGACAGATAATGGCTACACCTTC. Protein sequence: CAWSVGTDNGYTF.

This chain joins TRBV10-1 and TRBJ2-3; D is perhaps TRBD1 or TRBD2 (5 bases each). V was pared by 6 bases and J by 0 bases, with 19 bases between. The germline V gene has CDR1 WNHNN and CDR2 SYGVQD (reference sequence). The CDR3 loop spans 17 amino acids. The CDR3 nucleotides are TGCGCCAGCAGGGGGGTAACTAGGGATTCTAGCACAGATACGCAGTATTTT. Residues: CASRGVTRDSSTDTQYF.

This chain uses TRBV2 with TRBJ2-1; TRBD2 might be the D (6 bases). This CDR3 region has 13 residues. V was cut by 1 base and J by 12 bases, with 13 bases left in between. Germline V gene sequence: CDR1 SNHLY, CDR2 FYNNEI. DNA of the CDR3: TGTGCCAGCAGTGAAGGGAGTGGAGGGCCGCAGTTCTTC. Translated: CASSEGSGGPQFF. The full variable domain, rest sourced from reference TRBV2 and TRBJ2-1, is EPEVTQTPSHQVTQMGQEVILRCVPISNHLYFYWYRQILGQKVEFLVSFYNNEISEKSEIFDDQFSVERPDGSNFTLKIRSTKLEDSAMYFCASSEGSGGPQFFGPGTRLTVL.

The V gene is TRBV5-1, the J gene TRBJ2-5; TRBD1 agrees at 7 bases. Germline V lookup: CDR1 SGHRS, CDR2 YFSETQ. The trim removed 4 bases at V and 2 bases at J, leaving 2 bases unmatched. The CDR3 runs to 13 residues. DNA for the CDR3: TGCGCCAGCAGCCCGACAGGGCAAGAGACCCAGTACTTC. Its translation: CASSPTGQETQYF.

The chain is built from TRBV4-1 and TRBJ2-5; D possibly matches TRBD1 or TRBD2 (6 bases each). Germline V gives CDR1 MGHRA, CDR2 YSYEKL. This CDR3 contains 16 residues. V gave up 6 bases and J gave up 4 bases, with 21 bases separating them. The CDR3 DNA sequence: TGCGCCAGCAGATTATCCGGGGGCGGACAGTCAGAGACCCAGTACTTC. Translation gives CASRLSGGGQSETQYF.

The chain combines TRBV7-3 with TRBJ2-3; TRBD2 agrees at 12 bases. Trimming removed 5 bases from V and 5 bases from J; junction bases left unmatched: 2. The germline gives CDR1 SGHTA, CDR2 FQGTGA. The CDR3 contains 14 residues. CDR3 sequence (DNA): TGTGCCAGCAGCGCGGGACTAGCGGGAGATACGCAGTATTTT. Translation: CASSAGLAGDTQYF.

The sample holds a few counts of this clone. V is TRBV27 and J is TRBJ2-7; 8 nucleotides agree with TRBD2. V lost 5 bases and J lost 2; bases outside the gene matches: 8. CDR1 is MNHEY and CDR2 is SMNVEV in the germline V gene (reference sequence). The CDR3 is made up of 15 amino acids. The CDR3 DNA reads TGTGCCAGCAGTAGCGTTACTAGCGGACCCTACGAGCAGTACTTC. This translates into CASSSVTSGPYEQYF.

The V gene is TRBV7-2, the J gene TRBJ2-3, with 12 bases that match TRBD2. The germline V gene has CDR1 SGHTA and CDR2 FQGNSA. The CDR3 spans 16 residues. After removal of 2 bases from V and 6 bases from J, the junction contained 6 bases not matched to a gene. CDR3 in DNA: TGTGCCAGCAGCTTACTAGCGGGAGGGAGGTATGATACGCAGTATTTT. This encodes CASSLLAGGRYDTQYF.

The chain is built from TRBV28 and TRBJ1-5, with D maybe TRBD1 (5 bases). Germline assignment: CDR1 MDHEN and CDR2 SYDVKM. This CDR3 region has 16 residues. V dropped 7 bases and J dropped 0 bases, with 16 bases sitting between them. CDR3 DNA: TGTGCCAGCATCCGAACGCAGGACATTAGCAATCAGCCCCAGCATTTT. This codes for CASIRTQDISNQPQHF.

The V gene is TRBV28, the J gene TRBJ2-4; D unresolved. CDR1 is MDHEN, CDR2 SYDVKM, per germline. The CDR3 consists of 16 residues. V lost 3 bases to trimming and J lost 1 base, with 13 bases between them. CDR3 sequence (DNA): TGTGCCAGCAGTTTCGCCAAGCGACCGGCCAAAAACATTCAGTACTTC. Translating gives CASSFAKRPAKNIQYF.

The CDR3 spells CASSEATGGGEKLFF. DNA for the CDR3: TGTGCCAGCAGTGAAGCGACGGGGGGCGGGGAAAAACTGTTTTTT. The V gene is TRBV6-1, the J gene TRBJ1-4; possible D gene TRBD1, 6 bases. Germline loops: CDR1 MNHNS, CDR2 SASEGT. The CDR3 totals 15 residues. Trimming took off 0 bases at V and 8 bases at J, with 13 bases between the two ends.

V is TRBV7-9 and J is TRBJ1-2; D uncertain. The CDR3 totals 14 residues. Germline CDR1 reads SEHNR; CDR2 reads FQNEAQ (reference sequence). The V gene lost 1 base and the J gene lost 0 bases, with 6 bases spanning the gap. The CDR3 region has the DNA TGTGCCAGCAGCTTAGACATAGCTAACTATGGCTACACCTTC. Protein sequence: CASSLDIANYGYTF. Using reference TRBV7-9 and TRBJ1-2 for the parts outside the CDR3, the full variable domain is DTGVSQNPRHKITKRGQNVTFRCDPISEHNRLYWYRQTLGQGPEFLTYFQNEAQLEKSRLLSDRFSAERPKGSFSTLEIQRTEQGDSAMYLCASSLDIANYGYTFGSGTRLTVV.

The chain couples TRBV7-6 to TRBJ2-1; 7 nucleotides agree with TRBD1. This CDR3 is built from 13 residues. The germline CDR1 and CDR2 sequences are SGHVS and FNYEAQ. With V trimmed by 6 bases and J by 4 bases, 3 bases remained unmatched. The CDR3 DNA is TGTGCCAGCAGTCGACAGGGTTACAATGAGCAGTTCTTC. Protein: CASSRQGYNEQFF.

Here the CDR3 DNA reads TGTGCCAGCAGTCGTCGAGGCCTACTAGGCTACGAGCAGTACTTC. This sequence encodes CASSRRGLLGYEQYF. The chain joins TRBV11-2 to TRBJ2-7; tentative D call: TRBD2 (5 bases). The germline V gene encodes CDR1 SGHAT and CDR2 FQNNGV. The CDR3 runs to 15 residues. V lost 6 bases and J lost 3, with 18 bases in between.

This CDR3 is CASRQSGQGGGEQYF. The CDR3 coding sequence is TGTGCCAGCAGACAATCCGGACAGGGGGGTGGCGAGCAGTACTTC. The rearrangement uses TRBV6-6 and TRBJ2-7; 10 nucleotides align to TRBD1. The CDR3 has 15 residues. Germline CDR1 MNHNY, CDR2 SVGAGI (reference sequence). Trimming took 6 bases from V and 6 from J; bases not matched to a gene: 11.

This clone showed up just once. The CDR3 coding sequence is TGTGCCAGCAGCCCCCATGGCGGGGGCCGTGGCTACACCTTC. Translated: CASSPHGGGRGYTF. V usage is TRBV9 and J usage is TRBJ1-2; tentatively, D is TRBD1 (6 bases). Germline CDR1 SGDLS, CDR2 YYNGEE. Between the trimmed V and J ends, which lost 4 bases and 7 bases, there was a span of 17 bases. The length of the CDR3 is 14 residues.